What follows are 22 T cell receptor beta chains derived from one specimen sequenced in a study of blood T cell repertoires in COVID-19. Measured with immunoSEQ multiplex PCR; TCRdb has only the in-frame clones, and not every one. Of some 41,000 clones listed, roughly 85% were seen once; the top ten hold over 5%. Sample: peripheral blood. The source of these receptors is a man aged 40-55 years with active COVID-19.

The rearrangement links TRBV10-3 to TRBJ2-1, with D possibly matching TRBD1 (5 bases). The CDR3 runs to 13 residues. Deletions cut 3 bases from V and 9 bases from J, with 12 bases between. CDR1 and CDR2 from the germline V gene are ENHRY and SYGVKD. CDR3 nucleotides: TGTGCCATCAGTGACAGAGACCAGGGTGAGCAGTTCTTC. Amino acids: CAISDRDQGEQFF.

Here the CDR3 DNA reads TGTGCCAGCAGTAAGGGACAGGGTAGCGGGCAGTACTTC. Its protein is CASSKGQGSGQYF. The rearrangement uses TRBV6-5 and TRBJ2-7, with 9 bases fitting TRBD1. This CDR3 is built from 13 residues. Trimming took 5 bases from V and 9 from J; bases not matched to a gene: 8. Germline CDR1 reads MNHEY; CDR2 reads SVGAGI.

The chain combines TRBV24-1 with TRBJ2-1, with 8 positions matching TRBD2. The CDR3 covers 18 residues. After removal of 0 bases from V and 5 bases from J, the junction contained 11 bases not matched to a gene. Germline CDR1 and CDR2: KGHDR and SFDVKD. In DNA, the CDR3 is TGTGCCACCAGTGATTTGAACGGGAGGGCCGGCGGCGACAATGAGCAGTTCTTC. Translating it yields CATSDLNGRAGGDNEQFF.

The chain links TRBV14 to TRBJ2-1; 7 bases align to TRBD2. The V segment lost 8 bases and the J segment 3 bases; nucleotides outside the gene matches: 7. CDR1 is SGHDN and CDR2 is FVKESK in the germline V gene. This CDR3 comprises 14 residues. CDR3 sequence reads: CASRGVRDYNEQFF. CDR3 DNA sequence: TGTGCCAGCCGGGGGGTTAGGGACTACAATGAGCAGTTCTTC.

The rearrangement links TRBV10-2 to TRBJ1-2, with 7 bases matching TRBD1. The V segment lost 4 bases and the J segment 8 bases; nucleotides outside the gene matches: 7. This CDR3 has 13 residues. Germline V gives CDR1 WSHSY, CDR2 SAAADI. The chain's CDR3 is CASSGRQGGGYTF. The CDR3 DNA follows: TGCGCCAGCAGTGGTAGACAGGGAGGAGGCTACACCTTC.

This clone was seen more than once but under ten times. The chain carries TRBV7-8 and TRBJ2-1; D ambiguous. Germline V gene lookup returns CDR1 SGHVS and CDR2 FQNEAQ. CDR3 length: 14 amino acids. The V gene lost 1 base and the J gene lost 8 bases, with 12 bases spanning the gap. The CDR3 DNA sequence: TGTGCCAGCAGCTTAGATCCTAGGATCGATGAGCAGTTCTTC. It specifies CASSLDPRIDEQFF.

The V and J genes are TRBV5-1 and TRBJ2-7; D possibly corresponds to TRBD1 (6 bases). The CDR3 contains 13 residues. The V end lost 1 base, the J end lost 4 bases, and 9 bases lay between the germline ends. CDR1 is SGHRS and CDR2 is YFSETQ in the germline V gene. This chain's CDR3 is CASSLWGQYEQYF. The CDR3 DNA sequence: TGCGCCAGCAGCTTGTGGGGGCAATACGAGCAGTACTTC.

The chain couples TRBV10-3 to TRBJ2-7; a weak D match, TRBD2 (5 bases). There are 13 residues in the CDR3. Trimming pared 8 bases from V and 3 bases from J, leaving 14 bases between. CDR1 and CDR2 from the germline V gene are ENHRY and SYGVKD. The CDR3 DNA follows: TGTGCCATCCGGAGCGGAGAGAGCTACGAGCAGTACTTC. It is translated as CAIRSGESYEQYF.

The chain has TRBV7-9 and TRBJ2-1; TRBD2 matches 9 bases. After removal of 5 bases from V and 6 bases from J, the junction contained 8 bases not matched to a gene. This CDR3 contains 15 residues. Germline values: CDR1 SEHNR, CDR2 FQNEAQ (reference sequence). This CDR3 reads CASSVMGLASNEQFF. CDR3 DNA: TGTGCCAGCAGCGTAATGGGACTAGCCTCCAATGAGCAGTTCTTC.

The chain joins TRBV19 to TRBJ1-4, with 8 bases fitting TRBD1. The CDR3 totals 15 residues. Germline V CDR1 and CDR2: LNHDA, SQIVND (reference sequence). V shed 5 bases, J shed 8 bases, and the junction held 10 bases outside the gene matches. CDR3 residues: CASSSGQGFGEKLFF. CDR3 nucleotides: TGTGCCAGTAGTTCTGGACAGGGCTTCGGGGAAAAACTGTTTTTT.

The chain joins TRBV3-1 (or the pseudogene TRBV3-2) to TRBJ1-1; TRBD1 aligns across 7 bases. In germline, CDR1 is LGHDT, CDR2 YNNKEL (reference sequence). The CDR3 has 16 residues. V gave up 5 bases and J gave up 5 bases; unmatched junction bases: 14. CDR3 DNA: TGTGCCAGCAGCTTATTATTCGGGGACAGCGGAACTGAAGCTTTCTTT. As protein: CASSLLFGDSGTEAFF.

The chain couples TRBV27 to TRBJ1-1, with D maybe TRBD1 (5 bases). This CDR3 spans 14 amino acids. V was trimmed by 3 bases and J by 1 base, leaving 9 bases between them. Germline loops: CDR1 MNHEY, CDR2 SMNVEV (reference sequence). CDR3 amino acids: CASSFQGSNTEAFF. As DNA, the CDR3 is TGTGCCAGCAGTTTTCAGGGATCGAACACTGAAGCTTTCTTT.

The chain uses TRBV5-4 and TRBJ2-2; D might be TRBD1 (5 bases). The V gene lost 4 bases and the J gene lost 3 bases, with 13 bases spanning the gap. This CDR3 is 15 amino acids long. CDR1 SGHNT and CDR2 YYREEE come from the germline V gene (reference sequence). CDR3 sequence reads: CASSERGVDTGELFF. The CDR3 bases are TGTGCCAGCAGCGAAAGGGGCGTGGACACCGGGGAGCTGTTTTTT.

The rearrangement joins TRBV5-4 to TRBJ2-5; the D call may be TRBD1 or TRBD2 (5 bases each). The J call may be incorrect, as the DNA end agrees better with TRBJ2-7. The CDR3 spans 13 residues. CDR1 SGHNT and CDR2 YYREEE come from the germline V gene (reference sequence). The CDR3 DNA is TGTGCCAGCAGCTTGGTTGGGGGCTACGAGCAGTACTTC. Amino acids: CASSLVGGYEQYF.

J is TRBJ1-3 and V is TRBV5-1, with 7 nucleotides matching TRBD1. The germline gives CDR1 SGHRS, CDR2 YFSETQ. V lost 4 bases, J lost 0 bases, and 7 bases stayed unmatched. The CDR3 has 16 residues. CDR3 loop: CASSRSQGGSGNTIYF. The CDR3 coding sequence is TGCGCCAGCAGCCGGAGCCAGGGGGGCTCTGGAAACACCATATATTTT.

This chain joins TRBV11-2 and TRBJ1-4, with 7 nucleotides matching TRBD1. J lost 8 bases, V lost 2 bases, and 8 bases had no gene match. Germline values: CDR1 SGHAT, CDR2 FQNNGV. CDR3 size: 15 residues. The CDR3 coding sequence is TGTGCCAGCAGCTTATTGGGGACAGTTGTCGAAAAACTGTTTTTT. It codes for CASSLLGTVVEKLFF.

The chain combines TRBV9 with TRBJ1-5, with TRBD1 matching over 8 bases. The CDR3 spans 15 residues. Germline V gene sequence: CDR1 SGDLS, CDR2 YYNGEE. Germline trimming cut 3 bases from V and 7 bases from J; bases unmatched to any gene: 9. This chain's CDR3 is CASSADTGGGQPQHF. For the CDR3, the DNA is TGTGCCAGCAGCGCTGACACAGGGGGGGGCCAGCCCCAGCATTTT. Full variable domain (outside the CDR3, taken from reference TRBV9 and TRBJ1-5): DSGVTQTPKHLITATGQRVTLRCSPRSGDLSVYWYQQSLDQGLQFLIQYYNGEERAKGNILERFSAQQFPDLHSELNLSSLELGDSALYFCASSADTGGGQPQHFGDGTRLSIL.

The gene calls are TRBV28 and TRBJ2-3; D is ambiguous. This CDR3 contains 13 residues. The germline gives CDR1 MDHEN, CDR2 SYDVKM. V lost 3 bases and J 6 bases, leaving 10 bases between the germline ends. The CDR3: CASSFEESDTQYF. In DNA form, the CDR3 reads TGTGCCAGCAGTTTTGAGGAGTCTGATACGCAGTATTTT.

J is TRBJ1-2 and V is TRBV7-7; D possibly corresponds to TRBD1 (5 bases). CDR1 SSHAT and CDR2 FNYEAQ come from the germline V gene (reference sequence). This CDR3 comprises 13 residues. V shed 1 base and J shed 6 bases, with 9 bases lying between them. The CDR3 bases are TGTGCCAGCAGCTTAGGGGTCAGGGATGGCTACACCTTC. It specifies CASSLGVRDGYTF.

CDR3 in amino acids: CASSAPSRDRSYGYTF. The CDR3 DNA sequence: TGCGCCAGCAGCGCCCCGAGCCGGGACAGGAGTTATGGCTACACCTTC. The chain uses TRBV4-1 and TRBJ1-2, with 8 bases matching TRBD1. The germline V gene has CDR1 MGHRA and CDR2 YSYEKL. The CDR3 has 16 amino acids. V lost 5 bases, J lost 5 bases, and 13 bases stayed unmatched.

The chain is built from TRBV5-8 and TRBJ2-7; TRBD1 matches 8 bases. Germline CDR1 SGHTS, CDR2 YDEGEE. This CDR3 region has 16 residues. Trimming took 6 bases from V and 1 from J; bases not matched to a gene: 12. The CDR3 DNA reads TGTGCCAGCAACCCCCAAATGTGGGACAGGTCCTACGAGCAGTACTTC. It yields the protein CASNPQMWDRSYEQYF.

This clone was picked up one time. The J gene is TRBJ2-3, the V gene TRBV9; the match to TRBD1 covers 8 bases. The CDR3 has 15 residues. In germline, CDR1 is SGDLS, CDR2 YYNGEE. With 3 bases clipped from V and 3 bases from J, the junction kept 6 bases outside the gene matches. The CDR3 nucleotides are TGTGCCAGCAGCGGGACAGGGTGGGGAACAGATACGCAGTATTTT. It is translated as CASSGTGWGTDTQYF.